These 17 T cell receptor beta chains originate from one sample sequenced in a study of control samples from healthy donors and cancer patients. Measured with immunoSEQ multiplex PCR; TCRdb has only the in-frame clones, and not every one. The sample records tens of thousands of clones, about nine tenths being singletons. Sequencing was performed on blood. Receptors were obtained from a man aged 50 or older in good health.

The rearrangement joins TRBV5-1 to TRBJ2-5, with a tentative D call TRBD1 (6 bases). There are 19 residues in the CDR3. CDR1 and CDR2 from the germline V gene are SGHRS and YFSETQ. V was cut by 2 bases and J by 2 bases, with 25 bases left in between. As DNA, the CDR3 is TGCGCCAGCAGCTTTCCCCGAGGCGGTAGGGGGACGGGACAAGAGACCCAGTACTTC. Translation: CASSFPRGGRGTGQETQYF.

The rearrangement joins TRBV19 to TRBJ1-1, with D possibly being TRBD1 (6 bases). CDR1 is LNHDA, CDR2 SQIVND, per germline (reference sequence). The CDR3 consists of 15 residues. V was clipped by 3 bases and J by 2 bases, with 13 bases between them. DNA for the CDR3: TGTGCCAGTAGTATCGTCGGGACATATAACACTGAAGCTTTCTTT. Translating gives CASSIVGTYNTEAFF.

This clone was detected only a few times. The V and J genes are TRBV6-6 and TRBJ2-1; weak D call: TRBD1 (5 bases). V was trimmed by 2 bases and J by 1 base, leaving 9 bases between them. The CDR3 totals 15 residues. Germline V CDR1 and CDR2: MNHNY, SVGAGI (reference sequence). CDR3 amino acids: CASSYGAKSYNEQFF. The CDR3 DNA reads TGTGCCAGCAGTTACGGGGCAAAATCCTACAATGAGCAGTTCTTC.

The chain uses TRBV19 and TRBJ1-1; 7 positions agree with TRBD1. Germline V gene data show CDR1 as LNHDA and CDR2 as SQIVND (reference sequence). CDR3 size: 13 residues. The junction had 8 bases not matched to a gene; V was cut back by 5 bases and J by 8 bases. The CDR3 reads CASSAGTVLEAFF. CDR3 coding DNA: TGTGCCAGTAGTGCCGGGACAGTCCTAGAAGCTTTCTTT. The entire variable domain, with the rest obtained from reference TRBV19 and TRBJ1-1, is as follows: DGGITQSPKYLFRKEGQNVTLSCEQNLNHDAMYWYRQDPGQGLRLIYYSQIVNDFQKGDIAEGYSVSREKKESFPLTVTSAQKNPTAFYLCASSAGTVLEAFFGQGTRLTVV.

The V gene is TRBV3-1 (or the pseudogene TRBV3-2), the J gene TRBJ1-5; D may be TRBD1 (6 bases). The V end lost 1 base, the J end lost 5 bases, and 9 bases lay between the germline ends. CDR1 LGHDT and CDR2 YNNKEL come from the germline V gene (reference sequence). This CDR3 comprises 14 residues. Here the CDR3 DNA reads TGTGCCAGCAGCCAAGGCGGGGGGCATCAGCCCCAGCATTTT. This encodes CASSQGGGHQPQHF.

The chain links TRBV10-3 to TRBJ1-3; tentative D call: TRBD1 (6 bases). CDR3 length: 15 residues. Germline CDR1 reads ENHRY; CDR2 reads SYGVKD. Deletions cut 1 base from V and 4 bases from J, with 11 bases between. For the CDR3, the DNA is TGTGCCATCAGTGAGTTAACAGGGTCAGGAAACACCATATATTTT. Translating it yields CAISELTGSGNTIYF.

The chain joins TRBV30 to TRBJ1-4; 7 nucleotides agree with TRBD1. Trimming took 0 bases from V and 11 from J; bases not matched to a gene: 6. From germline, CDR1 is GTSNPN and CDR2 SVGIG (reference sequence). The CDR3 spans 13 residues. The CDR3 DNA reads TGTGCCTGGAGTGTACAGGACAGGACTAAACTGTTTTTT. Its protein is CAWSVQDRTKLFF.

V gene TRBV4-1 combines with J gene TRBJ2-7; D may correspond to TRBD1 or TRBD2 (5 bases each). Looked up from germline, CDR1 is MGHRA and CDR2 is YSYEKL. V shed 2 bases and J shed 2 bases, with 13 bases lying between them. The CDR3 totals 15 residues. Written as DNA, the CDR3 is TGCGCCAGCAGCCAACAAGGTGGGGGAGCCTACGAGCAGTACTTC. It is translated as CASSQQGGGAYEQYF.

The chain recombines TRBV21-1 with TRBJ2-5; the tabulated D call, TRBD2, remains unverified against the DNA. TRBV21-1 is designated a pseudogene. The CDR3 sequence is 13 residues long. The CDR3 DNA follows: TGTGCCAGCATCAGGACTGCGGAAGAGACCCAGTACTTC. Encoded protein: CASIRTAEETQYF.

The CDR3: CASSLEVPGTEAFF. CDR3 nucleotide sequence: TGTGCCAGCAGCTTGGAGGTGCCGGGGACTGAAGCTTTCTTT. V gene TRBV5-6 combines with J gene TRBJ1-1; D unresolved. The CDR3 consists of 14 residues. Germline CDR1 reads SGHDT; CDR2 reads YYEEEE. V was shortened by 0 bases and J by 5 bases, with 11 bases between the two germline ends.

The chain has TRBV6-1 and TRBJ2-6, with D possibly matching TRBD1 (6 bases). Trimming removed 2 bases at V and 0 bases at J, with 11 bases between. The CDR3 totals 17 residues. The germline V gene has CDR1 MNHNS and CDR2 SASEGT. CDR3 coding DNA: TGTGCCAGCAGTGAAAGAGGCAGGGGCTCTGGGGCCAACGTCCTGACTTTC. Its translation is CASSERGRGSGANVLTF.

The gene calls are TRBV6-5 and TRBJ2-7; D not resolved. V lost 8 bases and J lost 2, with 4 bases in between. CDR1 MNHEY and CDR2 SVGAGI come from the germline V gene. This CDR3 is built from 10 residues. The chain's CDR3 is CASGTYEQYF. In nucleotides, the CDR3 is TGTGCCAGCGGAACCTACGAGCAGTACTTC.

The chain employs TRBV5-1 and TRBJ1-2; TRBD1 matches 7 bases. CDR1 and CDR2 (germline): SGHRS, YFSETQ. This CDR3 spans 13 amino acids. V shed 0 bases and J 6 bases; nucleotides not matched to a gene: 2. This CDR3 is CASSLAQGDGYTF. The CDR3 DNA is TGCGCCAGCAGCTTGGCCCAGGGGGATGGCTACACCTTC. The complete variable domain, with remaining parts taken from reference TRBV5-1 and TRBJ1-2, reads KAGVTQTPRYLIKTRGQQVTLSCSPISGHRSVSWYQQTPGQGLQFLFEYFSETQRNKGNFPGRFSGRQFSNSRSEMNVSTLELGDSALYLCASSLAQGDGYTFGSGTRLTVV.

DNA of the CDR3: TGTGCCAGCAGCCAGAGGGGAGGGTCTGGAAACACCATATATTTT. Protein product: CASSQRGGSGNTIYF. The V gene is TRBV14, the J gene TRBJ1-3; D perhaps matches TRBD1 (5 bases). The V and J ends lost 3 bases and 1 base respectively, with 10 bases between them. In germline, CDR1 is SGHDN, CDR2 FVKESK. This CDR3 is built from 15 residues. The complete variable domain, with remaining parts taken from reference TRBV14 and TRBJ1-3, reads EAGVTQFPSHSVIEKGQTVTLRCDPISGHDNLYWYRRVMGKEIKFLLHFVKESKQDESGMPNNRFLAERTGGTYSTLKVQPAELEDSGVYFCASSQRGGSGNTIYFGEGSWLTVV.

This chain links TRBV25-1 with TRBJ1-3; no clear D. CDR3 length: 15 residues. V lost 3 bases and J lost 2, with 11 bases in between. Germline V gene data show CDR1 as MGHDK and CDR2 as SYGVNS. The CDR3 protein is CASSDHSLTGNTIYF. The CDR3 DNA sequence: TGTGCCAGCAGTGATCACAGCCTAACTGGAAACACCATATATTTT.

The chain has TRBV5-4 and TRBJ1-1; 9 nucleotides line up with TRBD1. J lost 1 base, V lost 4 bases, and 8 bases had no gene match. CDR3 size: 16 residues. CDR1 is SGHNT, CDR2 YYREEE, per germline (reference sequence). CDR3 loop: CASSGTGTGKNTEAFF. In DNA, the CDR3 is TGTGCCAGCAGCGGAACCGGGACAGGGAAGAACACTGAAGCTTTCTTT.

V gene TRBV29-1 combines with J gene TRBJ1-1; D not certain. Germline loops: CDR1 SQVTM, CDR2 ANQGSEA. This CDR3 region has 12 residues. V lost 2 bases and J 0 bases, leaving 4 bases between the germline ends. The CDR3 is CSVETLNTEAFF. DNA for the CDR3: TGCAGCGTTGAAACACTGAACACTGAAGCTTTCTTT.